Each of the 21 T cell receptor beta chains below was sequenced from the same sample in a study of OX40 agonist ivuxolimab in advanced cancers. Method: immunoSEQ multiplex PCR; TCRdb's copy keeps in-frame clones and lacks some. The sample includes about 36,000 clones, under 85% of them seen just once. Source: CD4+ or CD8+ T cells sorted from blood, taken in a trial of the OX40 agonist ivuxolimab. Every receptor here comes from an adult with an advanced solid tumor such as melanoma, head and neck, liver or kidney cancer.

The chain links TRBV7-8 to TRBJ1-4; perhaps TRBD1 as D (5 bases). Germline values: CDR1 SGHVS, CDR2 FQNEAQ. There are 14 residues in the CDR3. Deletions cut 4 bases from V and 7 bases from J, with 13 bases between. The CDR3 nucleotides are TGTGCCAGCAGCTCCGGGACGTGGATTGAAAAACTGTTTTTT. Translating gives CASSSGTWIEKLFF.

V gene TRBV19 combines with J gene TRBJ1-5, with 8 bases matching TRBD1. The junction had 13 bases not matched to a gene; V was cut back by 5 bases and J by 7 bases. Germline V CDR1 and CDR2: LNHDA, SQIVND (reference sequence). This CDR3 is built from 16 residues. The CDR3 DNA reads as TGTGCCAGTAGTCCCAGGACAGGGCCCGGTGGGCAGCCCCAGCATTTT. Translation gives CASSPRTGPGGQPQHF.

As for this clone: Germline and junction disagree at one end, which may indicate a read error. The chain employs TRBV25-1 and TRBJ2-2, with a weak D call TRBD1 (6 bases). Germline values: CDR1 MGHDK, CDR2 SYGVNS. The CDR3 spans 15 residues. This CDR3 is CASSERGRDTGELFF. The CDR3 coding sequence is TGTGCCAGCAGTGAACGGGGCAGGGACACGGGGGAGCTGTTTTTT. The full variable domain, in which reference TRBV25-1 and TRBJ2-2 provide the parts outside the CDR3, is EADIYQTPRYLVIGTGKKITLECSQTMGHDKMYWYQQDPGMELHLIHYSYGVNSTEKGDLSSESTVSRIRTEHFPLTLESARPSHTSQYLCASSERGRDTGELFFGEGSRLTVL.

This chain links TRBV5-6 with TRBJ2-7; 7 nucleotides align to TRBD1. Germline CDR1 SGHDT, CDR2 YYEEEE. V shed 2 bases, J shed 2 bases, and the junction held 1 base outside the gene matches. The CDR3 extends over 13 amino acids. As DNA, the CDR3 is TGTGCCAGCAGCTTCACAGGGGCCTACGAGCAGTACTTC. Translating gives CASSFTGAYEQYF.

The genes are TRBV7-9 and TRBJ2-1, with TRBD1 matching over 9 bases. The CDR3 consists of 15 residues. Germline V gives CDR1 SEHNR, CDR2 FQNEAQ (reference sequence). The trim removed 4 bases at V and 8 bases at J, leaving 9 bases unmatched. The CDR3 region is CASSSTGTGMDEQFF. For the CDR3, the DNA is TGTGCCAGCAGCTCAACCGGGACAGGGATGGATGAGCAGTTCTTC.

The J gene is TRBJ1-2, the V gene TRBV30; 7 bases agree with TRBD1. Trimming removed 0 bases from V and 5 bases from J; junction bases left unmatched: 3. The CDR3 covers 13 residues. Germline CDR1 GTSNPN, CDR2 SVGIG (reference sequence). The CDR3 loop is CAWSVATGYGYTF. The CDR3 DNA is TGTGCCTGGAGTGTCGCGACAGGGTATGGCTACACCTTC. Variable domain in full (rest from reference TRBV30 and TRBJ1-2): SQTIHQWPATLVQPVGSPLSLECTVEGTSNPNLYWYRQAAGRGLQLLFYSVGIGQISSEVPQNLSASRPQDRQFILSSKKLLLSDSGFYLCAWSVATGYGYTFGSGTRLTVV.

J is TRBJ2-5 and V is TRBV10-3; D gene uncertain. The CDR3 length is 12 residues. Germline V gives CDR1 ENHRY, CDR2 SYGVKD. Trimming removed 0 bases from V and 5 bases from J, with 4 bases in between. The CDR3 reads CAISESLETQYF. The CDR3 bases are TGTGCCATCAGTGAGTCTTTGGAGACCCAGTACTTC.

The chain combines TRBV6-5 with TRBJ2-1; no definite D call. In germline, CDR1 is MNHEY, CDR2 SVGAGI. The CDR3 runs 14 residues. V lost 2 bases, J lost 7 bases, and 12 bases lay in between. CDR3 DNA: TGTGCCAGCAGTTACAAAGGACGTTCGAATGAGCAGTTCTTC. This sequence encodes CASSYKGRSNEQFF.

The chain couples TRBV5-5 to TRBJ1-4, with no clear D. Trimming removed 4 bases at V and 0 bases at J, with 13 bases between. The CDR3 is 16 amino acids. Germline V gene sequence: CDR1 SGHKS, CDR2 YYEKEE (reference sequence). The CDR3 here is CASSQTPFPTNEKLFF. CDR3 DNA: TGTGCCAGCAGCCAAACGCCCTTCCCAACTAATGAAAAACTGTTTTTT.

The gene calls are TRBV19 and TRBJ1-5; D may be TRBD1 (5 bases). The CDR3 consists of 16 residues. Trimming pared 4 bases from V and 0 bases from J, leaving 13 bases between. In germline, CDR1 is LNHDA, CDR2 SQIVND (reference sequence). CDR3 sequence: CASSKGAQNSNQPQHF. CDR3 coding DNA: TGTGCCAGTAGTAAAGGGGCACAGAATAGCAATCAGCCCCAGCATTTT.

CDR3 in DNA: TGTGCCAGCAGCTTGGGTGCTCGGGAAGCCTACGAGCAGTACTTC. It specifies CASSLGAREAYEQYF. The chain links TRBV5-4 to TRBJ2-7; weak D call: TRBD2 (5 bases). CDR1 SGHNT and CDR2 YYREEE come from the germline V gene (reference sequence). Deletions cut 0 bases from V and 2 bases from J, with 12 bases between. The CDR3 length is 15 residues.

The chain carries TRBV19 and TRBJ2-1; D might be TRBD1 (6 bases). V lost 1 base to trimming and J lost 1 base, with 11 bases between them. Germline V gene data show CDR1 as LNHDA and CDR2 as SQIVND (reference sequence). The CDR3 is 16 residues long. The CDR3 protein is CASSIAAGTSYNEQFF. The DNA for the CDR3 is TGTGCCAGTAGTATAGCCGCCGGGACATCCTACAATGAGCAGTTCTTC.

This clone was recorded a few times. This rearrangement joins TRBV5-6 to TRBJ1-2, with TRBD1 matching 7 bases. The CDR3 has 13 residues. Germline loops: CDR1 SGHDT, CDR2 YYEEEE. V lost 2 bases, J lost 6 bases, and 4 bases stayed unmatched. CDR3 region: CASSFRGADGYTF. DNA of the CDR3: TGTGCCAGCAGCTTCAGGGGGGCGGATGGCTACACCTTC.

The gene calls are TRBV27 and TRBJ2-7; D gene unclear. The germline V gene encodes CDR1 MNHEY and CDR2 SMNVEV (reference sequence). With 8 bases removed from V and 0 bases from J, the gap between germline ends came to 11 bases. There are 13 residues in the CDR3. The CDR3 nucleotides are TGTGCCAGCGGCGGTTTGGGCTCCTACGAGCAGTACTTC. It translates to CASGGLGSYEQYF.

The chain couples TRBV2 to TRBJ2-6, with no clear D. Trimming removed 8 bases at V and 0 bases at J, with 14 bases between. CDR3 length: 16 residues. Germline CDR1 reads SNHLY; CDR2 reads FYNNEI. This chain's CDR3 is CASLDGPSSGANVLTF. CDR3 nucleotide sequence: TGTGCCAGCCTAGACGGACCCTCCTCTGGGGCCAACGTCCTGACTTTC. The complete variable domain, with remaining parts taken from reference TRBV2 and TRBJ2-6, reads EPEVTQTPSHQVTQMGQEVILRCVPISNHLYFYWYRQILGQKVEFLVSFYNNEISEKSEIFDDQFSVERPDGSNFTLKIRSTKLEDSAMYFCASLDGPSSGANVLTFGAGSRLTVL.

In DNA form, the CDR3 reads TGTGCCAGGCCCCGCCCGGGACAGGGCTACGAGCAGTACTTC. Translating it yields CARPRPGQGYEQYF. The V call is TRBV6-1, the J call TRBJ2-7, with TRBD1 matching 9 bases. V shed 9 bases and J 3 bases; nucleotides not matched to a gene: 9. The CDR3 spans 14 residues. Per the germline V gene, CDR1 is MNHNS and CDR2 is SASEGT.

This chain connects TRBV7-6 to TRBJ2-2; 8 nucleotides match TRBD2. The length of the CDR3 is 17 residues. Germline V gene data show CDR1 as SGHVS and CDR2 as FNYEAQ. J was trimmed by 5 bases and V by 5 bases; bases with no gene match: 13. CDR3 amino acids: CASSPGVGTSFTGELFF. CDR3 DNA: TGTGCCAGCAGCCCCGGAGTCGGGACTAGTTTTACCGGGGAGCTGTTTTTT.

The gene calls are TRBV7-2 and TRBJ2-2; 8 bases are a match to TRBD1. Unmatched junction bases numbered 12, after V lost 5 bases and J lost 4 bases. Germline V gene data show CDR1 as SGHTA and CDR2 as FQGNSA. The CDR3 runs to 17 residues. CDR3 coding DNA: TGTGCCAGCAGCCGAACTCGGCAGGGGGCAGGCACCGGGGAGCTGTTTTTT. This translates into CASSRTRQGAGTGELFF.

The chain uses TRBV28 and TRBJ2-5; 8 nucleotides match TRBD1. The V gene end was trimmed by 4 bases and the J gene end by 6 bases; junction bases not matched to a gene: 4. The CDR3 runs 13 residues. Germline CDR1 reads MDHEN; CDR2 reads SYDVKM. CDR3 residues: CASSSTGEKTQYF. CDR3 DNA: TGTGCCAGCAGTTCGACAGGGGAAAAGACCCAGTACTTC.

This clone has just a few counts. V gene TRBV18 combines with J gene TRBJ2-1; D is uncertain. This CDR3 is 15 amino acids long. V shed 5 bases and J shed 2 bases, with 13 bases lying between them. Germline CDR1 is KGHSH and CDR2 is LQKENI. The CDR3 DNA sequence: TGTGCCAGCTCATTATCGGCCAGAACCTACAATGAGCAGTTCTTC. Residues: CASSLSARTYNEQFF.

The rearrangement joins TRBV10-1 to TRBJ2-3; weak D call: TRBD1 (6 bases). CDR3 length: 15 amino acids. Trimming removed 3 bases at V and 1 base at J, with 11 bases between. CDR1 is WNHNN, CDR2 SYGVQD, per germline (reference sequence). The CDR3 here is CASSDPGVGTDTQYF. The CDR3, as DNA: TGCGCCAGCAGTGACCCAGGGGTGGGCACAGATACGCAGTATTTT.